Below, 30 T cell receptor beta chains from the same sample are listed, as sequenced in a study of T cells after yellow fever vaccination. TCRdb re-analysed the 5' RACE reads in MiXCR, keeping a single row per CDR3 protein. The data show around 500,000 distinct CDR3 sequences, around a fifth seen once. This material consisted of PBMCs, taken less than 25 days after the first yellow fever vaccination. Receptors were obtained from a man aged 18 to 30 who received the YFV17D yellow fever vaccine.

J is TRBJ2-6 and V is TRBV4-3, with TRBD1 as a possible D gene (5 bases). V lost 0 bases to trimming and J lost 0 bases, with 18 bases between them. The length of the CDR3 is 20 residues. CDR1 LGHNA and CDR2 YSLEER come from the germline V gene. The CDR3 protein is CASSQDQGLMVDSGANVLTF. CDR3 in DNA: TGCGCCAGCAGCCAAGATCAGGGCCTTATGGTCGACTCTGGGGCCAACGTCCTGACTTTC.

This clonotype was seen only a few times. This chain connects TRBV6-1 to TRBJ1-5, with a tentative D call TRBD1 (6 bases). Germline CDR1 and CDR2: MNHNS and SASEGT. The CDR3 is 18 residues long. Between the trimmed V and J ends, which lost 5 bases and 1 base, there was a span of 21 bases. Here the CDR3 reads CASSRMGGAGLSNQPQHF. The CDR3 DNA reads TGTGCCAGCAGTAGAATGGGGGGCGCGGGACTGAGCAATCAGCCCCAGCATTTT.

This clonotype turned up a few times. The V call is TRBV5-1, the J call TRBJ1-3; D possibly corresponds to TRBD1 (6 bases). V was shortened by 7 bases and J by 3 bases, with 14 bases between the two germline ends. From germline, CDR1 is SGHRS and CDR2 YFSETQ. This CDR3 has 14 amino acids. The CDR3 DNA reads TGCGCCAGCGGAACGGGGGCGCTTGGAAACACCATATATTTT. It yields the protein CASGTGALGNTIYF.

The CDR3: CASSLLAGTYGYTF. In DNA form, the CDR3 reads TGTGCCAGCAGCCTCCTCGCCGGGACCTATGGCTACACCTTC. The rearrangement uses TRBV7-3 and TRBJ1-2; a possible D gene is TRBD1 (5 bases). Germline assignment: CDR1 SGHTA and CDR2 FQGTGA. Trimming stripped 5 bases from V and 4 bases from J, with 14 bases between. The CDR3 loop spans 14 amino acids.

The V gene is TRBV7-2, the J gene TRBJ2-1, with TRBD1 matching over 8 bases. The CDR3 extends over 15 amino acids. J gave up 2 bases and V 5 bases, and 5 bases lay outside the gene matches. Germline assignment: CDR1 SGHTA and CDR2 FQGNSA. CDR3 amino acids: CASSLRQGTYNEQFF. The DNA of the CDR3 is TGTGCCAGCAGCCTTCGACAGGGGACCTACAATGAGCAGTTCTTC.

This clonotype was seen a few times. J is TRBJ2-5 and V is TRBV29-1, with D possibly matching TRBD2 (7 bases). V lost 0 bases and J 7 bases, leaving 9 bases between the germline ends. CDR3 length: 12 amino acids. In germline, CDR1 is SQVTM, CDR2 ANQGSEA. This chain's CDR3 is CSVEEGGATQYF. The CDR3 nucleotides are TGCAGCGTTGAAGAGGGGGGGGCGACCCAGTACTTC.

This clonotype was seen a few times. The chain is built from TRBV3-1 and TRBJ1-1; weak D call: TRBD1 (5 bases). Looked up from germline, CDR1 is LGHDT and CDR2 is YNNKEL (reference sequence). This CDR3 spans 12 amino acids. With 1 base removed from V and 13 bases from J, the gap between germline ends came to 13 bases. The CDR3 nucleotides read TGTGCCAGCAGCCAAGGGTCGGGACGGAATTTCTTT. It codes for CASSQGSGRNFF.

This rearrangement joins TRBV19 to TRBJ2-3; no reliable D call. Trimming left V 3 bases short and J 3 bases short, with 7 bases between. This CDR3 has 13 amino acids. Germline lookup yields CDR1 LNHDA and CDR2 SQIVND (reference sequence). The CDR3 here is CASSIFQTDTQYF. CDR3 nucleotides: TGTGCCAGTAGTATCTTTCAGACAGATACGCAGTATTTT.

The V and J genes are TRBV19 and TRBJ1-5, with 7 nucleotides matching TRBD1. CDR1 and CDR2 (germline): LNHDA, SQIVND (reference sequence). The CDR3 totals 14 residues. Trimming at V came to 8 bases and at J to 5 bases, leaving 9 bases not matched to a gene. CDR3 residues: CASHGQVVYQPQHF. CDR3 bases: TGTGCCAGTCATGGACAGGTTGTTTATCAGCCCCAGCATTTT.

This clonotype has a count of ten or more. The chain combines TRBV2 with TRBJ1-2; D ambiguous. The germline V gene encodes CDR1 SNHLY and CDR2 FYNNEI. The CDR3 has 14 residues. Trimming shortened V by 7 bases and J by 1 base, and 13 bases separated the two germline ends. The CDR3 loop reads CASKAAANNYGYTF. The CDR3 DNA reads as TGTGCCAGCAAGGCCGCAGCGAATAACTATGGCTACACCTTC.

This clonotype was recorded a few times. The V call is TRBV19, the J call TRBJ2-1; weak D call: TRBD1 (7 bases). Germline lookup yields CDR1 LNHDA and CDR2 SQIVND (reference sequence). Trimming took 5 bases from V and 10 from J, leaving 18 bases between them. This CDR3 is 14 amino acids long. Here the CDR3 DNA reads TGTGCCAGTAGTCCCTCAGGGGGGCCTCGCGAGCAGTTCTTC. It codes for CASSPSGGPREQFF.

There are a few counts of this clonotype. The rearrangement joins TRBV20-1 to TRBJ1-4; TRBD1 matches 7 bases. There are 13 residues in the CDR3. The germline V gene has CDR1 DFQATT and CDR2 SNEGSKA (reference sequence). The junction had 7 bases not matched to a gene; V was cut back by 7 bases and J by 5 bases. The CDR3 DNA follows: TGCAGTGTAACCGGGACAGTCAATGAAAAACTGTTTTTT. It is translated as CSVTGTVNEKLFF.

This clonotype was detected only a few times. The chain links TRBV7-9 to TRBJ2-3, with TRBD1 as a possible D gene (5 bases). Trimming removed 4 bases from V and 6 bases from J, with 8 bases in between. CDR1 and CDR2 from the germline V gene are SEHNR and FQNEAQ (reference sequence). This CDR3 is 12 amino acids long. The CDR3 DNA reads TGTGCCAGCAGCTCCAGGGTCGATACGCAGTATTTT. Translated, it gives CASSSRVDTQYF.

This clonotype appeared a few times. V gene TRBV19 combines with J gene TRBJ2-5, with 10 bases matching TRBD2. Germline lookup yields CDR1 LNHDA and CDR2 SQIVND (reference sequence). The CDR3 runs 16 residues. J gave up 5 bases and V 3 bases, and 9 bases lay outside the gene matches. CDR3 nucleotide sequence: TGTGCCAGTAGTATGCGAGCGGGGGGGCCGGGGGAGACCCAGTACTTC. Translating it yields CASSMRAGGPGETQYF.

V is TRBV5-6 and J is TRBJ1-1; D is unresolved. The CDR3 length is 14 residues. The germline V gene has CDR1 SGHDT and CDR2 YYEEEE. Between the trimmed V and J ends, which lost 3 bases and 4 bases, there was a span of 13 bases. The CDR3 spells CASSSLILGTEAFF. Here the CDR3 DNA reads TGTGCCAGCAGCTCTTTAATCTTGGGCACTGAAGCTTTCTTT.

This clonotype was picked up a small number of times. J is TRBJ1-1 and V is TRBV20-1; D not resolved. The CDR3 is 14 residues long. The V end was cut by 6 bases, the J end by 3 bases, with 17 bases between. The germline CDR1 and CDR2 sequences are DFQATT and SNEGSKA (reference sequence). The CDR3 is CSAPSTVEYTEAFF. The CDR3 nucleotides are TGCAGTGCCCCCTCGACCGTTGAGTACACTGAAGCTTTCTTT.

The chain uses TRBV11-2 and TRBJ1-2; 7 nucleotides align to TRBD1. The CDR3 totals 15 residues. Germline V gene sequence: CDR1 SGHAT, CDR2 FQNNGV. After removal of 0 bases from V and 6 bases from J, the junction contained 7 bases not matched to a gene. Written as DNA, the CDR3 is TGTGCCAGCAGCTTAGAATGGGAGGGGGCTAATGGCTACACCTTC. Its protein product is CASSLEWEGANGYTF.

This clonotype was found many times. The rearrangement links TRBV12-3 or TRBV12-4 to TRBJ2-5, with 13 bases lining up with TRBD2. The CDR3 extends over 14 amino acids. The ends lost 9 bases at V and 1 base at J; junction bases unmatched: 2. The DNA for the CDR3 is TGTGCCAGTGGGACTAGCGGGGTCCAAGAGACCCAGTACTTC. It codes for CASGTSGVQETQYF.

This clonotype was counted at least ten times. The chain has TRBV6-1 and TRBJ2-7; D may be TRBD1 (6 bases). The length of the CDR3 is 15 residues. Germline loops: CDR1 MNHNS, CDR2 SASEGT. The V end lost 4 bases, the J end lost 0 bases, and 13 bases lay between the germline ends. The CDR3: CASSAGTFRSYEQYF. The CDR3 coding sequence is TGTGCCAGCAGTGCCGGGACATTTCGCTCCTACGAGCAGTACTTC.

This clonotype has just one count. The DNA for the CDR3 is TGTGCCAGCAGTTTAGTGGGGTCTGAAGCTTTCTTT. Translating gives CASSLVGSEAFF. V gene TRBV12-3 or TRBV12-4 combines with J gene TRBJ1-1; D gene uncertain. The CDR3 extends over 12 amino acids. The V end was cut by 1 base, the J end by 6 bases, with 6 bases between.

CDR3 nucleotide sequence: TGCGCCAGCAGCCAAGGTTTCAGGGGGGGTGAAAAACTGTTTTTT. It encodes CASSQGFRGGEKLFF. The chain links TRBV4-3 to TRBJ1-4; 7 nucleotides match TRBD1. This CDR3 comprises 15 residues. Unmatched junction bases numbered 6, after V lost 1 base and J lost 7 bases. In germline, CDR1 is LGHNA, CDR2 YSLEER.

Points on this clonotype: A much larger clonotype is one base distant, so this may be a read error. J is TRBJ2-7 and V is TRBV5-5, with D unresolved. Looked up from germline, CDR1 is SGHKS and CDR2 is YYEKEE (reference sequence). The V gene lost 0 bases and the J gene lost 2 bases, with 3 bases spanning the gap. The CDR3 runs to 12 residues. CDR3: CASSLVTYEQYF. In DNA form, the CDR3 reads TGTGCCAGCAGCTTGGTGACCTACGAGCAGTACTTC.

This clonotype has a handful of counts. This chain joins TRBV20-1 and TRBJ2-1; 9 nucleotides line up with TRBD1. The CDR3 has 14 amino acids. After removal of 5 bases from V and 7 bases from J, the junction contained 9 bases not matched to a gene. Germline lookup yields CDR1 DFQATT and CDR2 SNEGSKA (reference sequence). This CDR3 reads CSAQFGTGWNEQFF. The CDR3 DNA follows: TGCAGTGCTCAATTTGGGACAGGGTGGAATGAGCAGTTCTTC.

This clonotype was seen a few times. This rearrangement joins TRBV12-3 or TRBV12-4 to TRBJ2-3; no clear D gene. Trimming removed 4 bases from V and 5 bases from J, with 13 bases in between. This CDR3 is 14 amino acids long. The CDR3 region is CASSSRAQKDTQYF. Written as DNA, the CDR3 is TGTGCCAGCAGTTCTCGGGCCCAGAAAGATACGCAGTATTTT.

The V gene is TRBV24-1, the J gene TRBJ2-3, with 8 bases identical to TRBD1. J gave up 3 bases and V 7 bases, and 5 bases lay outside the gene matches. The CDR3 totals 14 residues. The germline CDR1 and CDR2 sequences are KGHDR and SFDVKD. The CDR3 DNA sequence: TGTGCCACCAGGGCGACAGGGGATACAGATACGCAGTATTTT. Translation: CATRATGDTDTQYF.

This chain uses TRBV6-1 with TRBJ1-1; TRBD1 might be the D (5 bases). V was cut by 3 bases and J by 4 bases, with 15 bases left in between. The V gene's germline CDR1 is MNHNS and CDR2 SASEGT. The length of the CDR3 is 15 residues. Written as DNA, the CDR3 is TGTGCCAGCAGTGAGATGGGACTGGGGAGCACTGAAGCTTTCTTT. Translated, it gives CASSEMGLGSTEAFF.

CDR3 nucleotides: TGTGCCAGCAGCCCTTCCCAACGGGGACAGGCCTACGAGCAGTACGTC. Protein product: CASSPSQRGQAYEQYV. The J gene is TRBJ2-7, the V gene TRBV21-1; the table's TRBD1 call for D was not verified on the DNA. TRBV21-1 is marked as a pseudogene. This CDR3 is 16 amino acids long.

The chain couples TRBV18 to TRBJ1-1, with D maybe TRBD1 (6 bases). The CDR3 length is 17 residues. CDR1 KGHSH and CDR2 LQKENI come from the germline V gene. V lost 6 bases to trimming and J lost 0 bases, with 20 bases between them. The CDR3 bases are TGTGCCAGCTCTTCGGCAGGGGCCCCCCCTCTGAACACTGAAGCTTTCTTT. This sequence encodes CASSSAGAPPLNTEAFF.

Details on this clonotype: Just one base apart from a much larger clone, this may be a read error. This rearrangement joins TRBV7-3 to TRBJ2-3, with D tentatively TRBD1 (6 bases). Germline CDR1 and CDR2: SGHTA and FQGTGA. V gave up 1 base and J gave up 1 base, with 6 bases separating them. This CDR3 is 14 amino acids long. The CDR3 here is CASSLRGRTDTQYF. The CDR3 DNA follows: TGTGCCAGCAGCTTAAGGGGGCGCACAGATACGCAGTATTTT.

This clonotype came up a few times. V and J are TRBV4-3 and TRBJ2-2; perhaps TRBD2 as D (6 bases). Germline CDR1 and CDR2: LGHNA and YSLEER. The CDR3 length is 15 residues. Trimming cost V 0 bases and J 5 bases, with 10 bases left between them. The CDR3 DNA reads as TGCGCCAGCAGCCAAGATGGGACTCCTACCGGGGAGCTGTTTTTT. It translates to CASSQDGTPTGELFF.